Listed below are T cell receptor beta chains from one sample, sequenced in a study of blood T cell repertoires in COVID-19. The repertoire was sequenced with immunoSEQ multiplex PCR; TCRdb's copy has only in-frame clones and lacks some. Here the sample spans fewer than 150,000 clones, 60% to 85% being singletons. Material: peripheral blood. These receptor sequences come from a man at least 80 years old with acute or convalescent COVID-19. Each CDR3 is given with its conserved first and last residue. The D gene is left open where the match is weak. Only some rows state a clone size, as once, few, many or a class for expanded clones.

>TRBV7-2|TRBJ2-5|TRBD1|NA
CASSLRGGRETQYF
TGTGCCAGCAGCTTAAGAGGGGGCAGAGAGACCCAGTACTTC
>TRBV4-2|TRBJ2-1|TRBD2|NA
CASSQDAGGPYNEQFF
TGTGCCAGCAGCCAAGATGCGGGGGGGCCTTACAATGAGCAGTTCTTC
>TRBV6-5|TRBJ2-2|TRBD1|NA
CASSGTGNTGELFF
TGTGCCAGCAGCGGGACAGGGAACACCGGGGAGCTGTTTTTT
>TRBV27|TRBJ1-5|TRBD1|NA
CASSIYGQGNQPQHF
TGTGCCAGCAGTATTTACGGACAGGGGAATCAGCCCCAGCATTTT
>TRBV7-8|TRBJ2-2|TRBD2|NA
CASSLFLAGELTGELFF
TGTGCCAGCAGCTTATTCCTAGCGGGGGAGCTCACCGGGGAGCTGTTTTTT
>TRBV5-8|TRBJ1-2|NA|NA
CATKFPGLTNYGYTF
TGTGCCACAAAATTTCCGGGACTCACGAACTATGGCTACACCTTC
>TRBV15|TRBJ1-6|NA|NA
CATSTVVSPLHF
TGTGCCACCAGCACGGTAGTCTCACCCCTCCACTTT
>TRBV19|TRBJ1-5|NA|NA
CASMGVGRGSNQPQHF
TGTGCCAGTATGGGGGTTGGCAGGGGAAGCAATCAGCCCCAGCATTTT
>TRBV5-5|TRBJ1-6|NA|NA
CASSWGQSSYNSPLHF
TGTGCCAGCAGCTGGGGGCAGAGCTCCTATAATTCACCCCTCCACTTT
>TRBV2|TRBJ1-5|TRBD1|NA
CATGGLNQPQHF
TGTGCCACAGGGGGACTTAACCAGCCCCAGCATTTT
>TRBV19|TRBJ2-5|NA|NA
CASSIGRGETQYF
TGTGCCAGTAGTATTGGCAGGGGAGAGACCCAGTACTTC
>TRBV5-1|TRBJ1-1|TRBD1|many
CASSIDRGGNTEAFF
TGCGCCAGCAGCATCGACAGGGGAGGGAACACTGAAGCTTTCTTT
>TRBV6-5|TRBJ2-2|NA|NA
CASSHSSGELFF
TGTGCCAGCAGCCACAGTAGCGGGGAGCTGTTTTTT
>TRBV14|TRBJ2-5|TRBD2|few
CASSQEWAGGPGETQYF
TGTGCCAGCAGCCAAGAATGGGCGGGGGGGCCCGGAGAGACCCAGTACTTC
>TRBV28|TRBJ2-6|NA|NA
CASSLFEWANVLTF
TGTGCCAGCAGTTTATTTGAGTGGGCCAACGTCCTGACTTTC
>TRBV2|TRBJ1-3|NA|NA
CASGIDYSGNTIYF
TGTGCCAGCGGGATAGACTACTCTGGAAACACCATATATTTT